In this sample, the clone carrying this T cell receptor beta chain turned up many times. The antigen is undetermined. This record belongs to a study of identical twins. TCRdb reprocessed the 5' RACE reads via MiXCR and lists one record per CDR3 protein. Here the sample spans a few hundred thousand distinct CDR3 sequences, less than 9.5% being singletons. Germline V lookup: CDR1 SEHNR, CDR2 FQNEAQ (reference sequence). The V end lost 4 bases, the J end lost 5 bases, and 10 bases lay between the germline ends. The CDR3 runs to 13 residues. Study outcomes and limitations: The study found that models underestimated out-of-frame TCR alpha sharing in monozygotic twins. Its conclusions, products of cross-sectional statistical analysis, did not come from following the same donors. Low generation-probability sequences were in excess among twin-shared out-of-frame alpha sequences.

The same data also went into a second study, on yellow fever vaccine responses in identical twins.

The clonotype originates from a woman aged 18-30 years in good health. Sequenced sample: CD8+ T cells sorted from blood. J is TRBJ2-3 and V is TRBV7-9; D is ambiguous. The CDR3 bases are TGTGCCAGCAGCTACCTATCCCAAGATACGCAGTATTTT. It translates to CASSYLSQDTQYF.